One sample yielded the 29 T cell receptor beta chains listed below, sequenced in a study of cytomegalovirus exposure and HLA in healthy donors. PCR employed 60 Vbeta and 13 Jbeta primers. The table came from immunoSEQ multiplex PCR; TCRdb's copy has only in-frame clones and leaves some out. The sample comprises around 150,000 clones, approximately 60% of which are singletons, and 7% to 8.5% rests with the top ten. Sequencing was carried out using PBMCs. The origin of the receptors is an older woman in good health and CMV-seropositive.

The chain combines TRBV9 with TRBJ2-7, with TRBD2 matching 7 bases. Trimming at V came to 4 bases and at J to 4 bases, leaving 8 bases not matched to a gene. In germline, CDR1 is SGDLS, CDR2 YYNGEE. This CDR3 region has 14 residues. CDR3 DNA sequence: TGTGCCAGCAGCCCGGGCGGGGGAAGTTACGAGCAGTACTTC. Its protein product is CASSPGGGSYEQYF.

DNA for the CDR3: TGTGCCACAGATGAGGGGGGGACTAGGTACACCGGGGAGCTGTTTTTT. It specifies CATDEGGTRYTGELFF. This chain uses TRBV28 with TRBJ2-2; 8 bases agree with TRBD2. Germline trimming cut 10 bases from V and 3 bases from J; bases unmatched to any gene: 13. Looked up from germline, CDR1 is MDHEN and CDR2 is SYDVKM. The CDR3 totals 16 residues.

The chain is built from TRBV5-1 and TRBJ2-7; 11 bases are shared with TRBD2. There are 16 residues in the CDR3. Trimming at V came to 4 bases and at J to 0 bases, leaving 6 bases not matched to a gene. Germline CDR1 reads SGHRS; CDR2 reads YFSETQ. The chain's CDR3 is CASSAGLAEHSYEQYF. In DNA form, the CDR3 reads TGCGCCAGCAGCGCGGGACTAGCGGAGCACTCCTACGAGCAGTACTTC.

This clone is a singleton in its sample. This chain joins TRBV28 and TRBJ1-5; a weak D match, TRBD1 (5 bases). The germline V gene encodes CDR1 MDHEN and CDR2 SYDVKM. V dropped 6 bases and J dropped 6 bases, with 12 bases sitting between them. The CDR3 is made up of 13 amino acids. CDR3: CASRWGDGQPQHF. In nucleotides, the CDR3 is TGTGCCAGCAGGTGGGGGGACGGTCAGCCCCAGCATTTT.

The chain links TRBV5-6 to TRBJ1-2, with 7 bases that match TRBD1. The CDR3 covers 16 residues. Germline CDR1 is SGHDT and CDR2 is YYEEEE. Losses at the gene ends were 4 bases for V and 0 bases for J; bases not matched to a gene: 9. The CDR3 nucleotides are TGTGCCAGCAGCCATGGTTACAGGGGAACTAACTATGGCTACACCTTC. Protein: CASSHGYRGTNYGYTF.

This chain uses TRBV7-9 with TRBJ2-1, with 7 bases matching TRBD2. CDR1 and CDR2 (germline): SEHNR, FQNEAQ (reference sequence). Germline trimming cut 5 bases from V and 0 bases from J; bases unmatched to any gene: 4. CDR3 size: 15 residues. For the CDR3, the DNA is TGTGCCAGCAGCGAGCGGGGTAGCTCCTACAATGAGCAGTTCTTC. Translating gives CASSERGSSYNEQFF.

This clone was recorded once. The genes are TRBV7-3 and TRBJ1-5; no clear D gene. The CDR3 consists of 18 residues. Trimming removed 4 bases from V and 5 bases from J, with 24 bases in between. Germline loops: CDR1 SGHTA, CDR2 FQGTGA. Here the CDR3 reads CASSSHWGKQRADQPQHF. The DNA for the CDR3 is TGTGCCAGCAGCTCACATTGGGGAAAGCAGAGAGCGGATCAGCCCCAGCATTTT.

The J gene is TRBJ1-1, the V gene TRBV4-1; 7 bases fit TRBD1. The ends lost 0 bases at V and 1 base at J; junction bases unmatched: 8. The V gene's germline CDR1 is MGHRA and CDR2 YSYEKL. The CDR3 totals 17 residues. Here the CDR3 reads CASSQEAGGLRNTEAFF. In DNA, the CDR3 is TGCGCCAGCAGCCAAGAGGCAGGGGGTTTGCGGAACACTGAAGCTTTCTTT.

The chain uses TRBV5-8 and TRBJ2-7; TRBD2 agrees at 8 bases. The CDR3 sequence is 13 residues long. V trimming: 7 bases; J trimming: 2 bases; junction bases outside the gene matches: 5. In germline, CDR1 is SGHTS, CDR2 YDEGEE. The CDR3 DNA reads as TGTGCCAGCGGACGGGGGGGGGCCTACGAGCAGTACTTC. It yields the protein CASGRGGAYEQYF.

This clone was picked up a small number of times. V is TRBV5-1 and J is TRBJ1-2; 7 bases map to TRBD1. The germline CDR1 and CDR2 sequences are SGHRS and YFSETQ. There are 15 residues in the CDR3. The J segment lost 8 bases and the V segment lost 0 bases, leaving 10 bases of the junction unmatched. The CDR3 DNA is TGCGCCAGCAGCTTGGCCGGGGGACAGCCCCTGGGCTACACCTTC. Its translation: CASSLAGGQPLGYTF.

This clone was detected only once. The CDR3 sequence: CASWPPGGSYEQFF. CDR3 sequence (DNA): TGTGCCAGCTGGCCTCCCGGTGGGAGTTATGAGCAGTTCTTC. This rearrangement joins TRBV27 to TRBJ2-1, with D possibly being TRBD2 (5 bases). This CDR3 has 14 residues. Germline V gene lookup returns CDR1 MNHEY and CDR2 SMNVEV (reference sequence). V was clipped by 8 bases and J by 8 bases, with 19 bases between them.

The chain employs TRBV4-2 and TRBJ1-6; possibly TRBD1 for D (6 bases). The length of the CDR3 is 16 residues. The germline gives CDR1 LGHNA, CDR2 YNFKEQ. Trimming took off 4 bases at V and 5 bases at J, with 15 bases between the two ends. The chain's CDR3 is CASSLRGAGDNSPLHF. The CDR3 bases are TGTGCCAGCAGCCTTAGAGGGGCAGGGGATAATTCACCCCTCCACTTT.

V gene TRBV30 combines with J gene TRBJ2-7; D is undetermined. Trimming took off 2 bases at V and 2 bases at J, with 7 bases between the two ends. The germline gives CDR1 GTSNPN, CDR2 SVGIG (reference sequence). This CDR3 spans 12 amino acids. CDR3 coding DNA: TGTGCCTGGAGTCTCCAGGCCTACGAGCAGTACTTC. This sequence encodes CAWSLQAYEQYF.

In its sample, this clone was seen a few times. The chain joins TRBV5-5 to TRBJ1-1; 7 positions match TRBD1. The CDR3 has 13 residues. Germline V lookup: CDR1 SGHKS, CDR2 YYEKEE (reference sequence). Unmatched junction bases numbered 1, after V lost 4 bases and J lost 1 base. The CDR3 reads CASSRDRNTEAFF. CDR3 nucleotides: TGTGCCAGCAGCCGGGACAGGAACACTGAAGCTTTCTTT.

This clone has a single count. The chain joins TRBV2 to TRBJ2-1, with 11 bases that match TRBD1. The V and J ends lost 6 bases and 14 bases, in that order; junction bases with no gene match: 6. CDR1 is SNHLY and CDR2 is FYNNEI in the germline V gene. The CDR3 contains 12 residues. DNA of the CDR3: TGTGCCAGCAGACTGGACAGGGGGCAAGAGTTCTTC. Translation: CASRLDRGQEFF.

V gene TRBV2 combines with J gene TRBJ2-3; D perhaps matches TRBD2 (5 bases). Germline V CDR1 and CDR2: SNHLY, FYNNEI. The CDR3 totals 10 residues. Trimming shortened V by 9 bases and J by 8 bases, and 9 bases separated the two germline ends. The CDR3 region is CASSEGTQYF. In DNA form, the CDR3 reads TGTGCCAGTTCTGAGGGTACGCAGTATTTT.

The genes are TRBV28 and TRBJ1-2; TRBD1 agrees at 7 bases. CDR1 and CDR2 from the germline V gene are MDHEN and SYDVKM. The J segment lost 7 bases and the V segment lost 6 bases, leaving 8 bases of the junction unmatched. The CDR3 is 13 residues long. CDR3 bases: TGTGCCAGCAGGATCCGGGACAGTATTGGCTACACCTTC. It codes for CASRIRDSIGYTF.

With respect to this clone: The sample carries other DNA sequences with the same CDR3. This rearrangement joins TRBV9 to TRBJ2-3; perhaps TRBD2 as D (6 bases). The germline V and J ends were trimmed by 2 bases and 0 bases, with 7 bases remaining between them. Germline-derived CDR1 and CDR2 are SGDLS and YYNGEE. The CDR3 sequence is 14 residues long. The CDR3: CASSVAGSTDTQYF. As DNA, the CDR3 is TGTGCCAGCAGCGTGGCGGGGAGCACAGATACGCAGTATTTT. Supplemented by reference TRBV9 and TRBJ2-3, the full variable domain reads DSGVTQTPKHLITATGQRVTLRCSPRSGDLSVYWYQQSLDQGLQFLIQYYNGEERAKGNILERFSAQQFPDLHSELNLSSLELGDSALYFCASSVAGSTDTQYFGPGTRLTVL.

The rearrangement joins TRBV7-8 to TRBJ2-4, with 7 bases fitting TRBD2. V lost 1 base and J lost 8; bases outside the gene matches: 14. Germline CDR1 SGHVS, CDR2 FQNEAQ. The CDR3 has 17 amino acids. CDR3 sequence reads: CASSLGRAGSFKDIQYF. The CDR3, as DNA: TGTGCCAGCAGCTTAGGACGAGCGGGAAGCTTTAAGGACATTCAGTACTTC.

This rearrangement joins TRBV5-1 to TRBJ2-1; 8 bases agree with TRBD2. The V and J ends lost 0 bases and 7 bases, in that order; junction bases with no gene match: 15. Germline V gene sequence: CDR1 SGHRS, CDR2 YFSETQ. CDR3 length equals 18 residues. CDR3 sequence (DNA): TGCGCCAGCAGCTTGGACCCAAGTGGAGCGGGAGCGGGAAATGAGCAGTTCTTC. This encodes CASSLDPSGAGAGNEQFF.

This clone has only a few counts. The CDR3 DNA reads TGTGCCAGCTACCCTCGGACTAGCGGCACAGATACGCAGTATTTT. Its translation is CASYPRTSGTDTQYF. The chain carries TRBV5-5 and TRBJ2-3, with TRBD2 identical over 9 bases. V shed 7 bases, J shed 1 base, and the junction held 7 bases outside the gene matches. The CDR3 consists of 15 residues. Looked up from germline, CDR1 is SGHKS and CDR2 is YYEKEE (reference sequence).

This clone has a single count. The rearrangement joins TRBV10-3 to TRBJ2-2; possible D gene TRBD1, 6 bases. V was cut by 6 bases and J by 11 bases, with 19 bases left in between. The CDR3 is 14 amino acids. Per germline, CDR1 ENHRY and CDR2 SYGVKD. This chain's CDR3 is CAISGQRTAEELFF. The CDR3 DNA sequence: TGTGCCATCAGCGGACAGCGGACGGCGGAAGAGCTGTTTTTT.

The chain recombines TRBV29-1 with TRBJ2-3, with 9 positions matching TRBD1. V shed 6 bases and J 6 bases; nucleotides not matched to a gene: 7. Germline CDR1 is SQVTM and CDR2 is ANQGSEA. This CDR3 comprises 13 residues. Here the CDR3 DNA reads TGCAGCGTCACCACAGGGGGCTGGGATACGCAGTATTTT. It is translated as CSVTTGGWDTQYF.

This clone was observed a handful of times. The chain recombines TRBV14 with TRBJ2-3, with 9 positions matching TRBD2. The CDR3 totals 16 residues. With V trimmed by 1 base and J by 2 bases, 4 bases remained unmatched. Germline loops: CDR1 SGHDN, CDR2 FVKESK. The CDR3 sequence is CASSQGTSGHTDTQYF. The CDR3 DNA follows: TGTGCCAGCAGCCAAGGAACTAGCGGGCACACAGATACGCAGTATTTT.

The gene calls are TRBV9 and TRBJ1-3, with D possibly being TRBD1 (6 bases). V lost 2 bases and J 1 base, leaving 19 bases between the germline ends. The germline V gene has CDR1 SGDLS and CDR2 YYNGEE. This CDR3 comprises 18 residues. CDR3 in amino acids: CASSVGPPVGASGNTIYF. DNA of the CDR3: TGTGCCAGCAGCGTGGGGCCCCCGGTGGGGGCGTCTGGAAACACCATATATTTT.

The rearrangement links TRBV30 to TRBJ1-6; D is possibly TRBD1 (5 bases). The V end was cut by 1 base, the J end by 3 bases, with 10 bases between. CDR3 size: 15 residues. The V gene's germline CDR1 is GTSNPN and CDR2 SVGIG (reference sequence). The CDR3 loop reads CAWSGSQGYNSPLHF. DNA of the CDR3: TGTGCCTGGAGTGGGTCTCAGGGCTATAATTCACCCCTCCACTTT.

This clone was picked up a small number of times. The chain recombines TRBV4-3 with TRBJ2-3, with TRBD2 matching over 8 bases. Trimming took 4 bases from V and 0 from J; bases not matched to a gene: 6. The CDR3 has 16 residues. Germline V gives CDR1 LGHNA, CDR2 YSLEER. DNA for the CDR3: TGCGCCAGCAGCCCCCGGGGGGGTTCTAGCACAGATACGCAGTATTTT. Amino acid sequence: CASSPRGGSSTDTQYF.

The chain combines TRBV29-1 with TRBJ2-7; 7 bases fit TRBD2. With V trimmed by 4 bases and J by 5 bases, 8 bases remained unmatched. Looked up from germline, CDR1 is SQVTM and CDR2 is ANQGSEA. This CDR3 has 13 amino acids. The CDR3 loop reads CSVAAGFYDEQYF. The CDR3 nucleotides read TGCAGCGTTGCAGCGGGGTTTTATGACGAGCAGTACTTC.

CDR3 sequence: CASSDRGRGNIQYF. The CDR3 DNA reads as TGTGCCAGTAGTGACAGGGGGCGCGGAAACATTCAGTACTTC. The chain links TRBV19 to TRBJ2-4, with 10 positions matching TRBD1. CDR3 length: 14 amino acids. Germline CDR1 LNHDA, CDR2 SQIVND (reference sequence). The V gene end was trimmed by 5 bases and the J gene end by 6 bases; junction bases not matched to a gene: 4.